This TCR beta chain derives from a study of shared clonotypes between healthy human individuals. Study information: Each donor contributed plates that comprised three CD4 naive, three CD4 memory, two CD8 naive and one CD8 memory.

From CD4+ cells came CD45RA+ naive and CD45RA-negative memory subsets. Repertoires were generated with immunoSEQ multiplex PCR, while TCRdb's copy carries only in-frame clones and drops some. Of approximately 1,000,000 clones listed, more than 75% were seen once; the top ten hold approximately 0.52%. This clone appeared once. Sequencing was carried out using memory CD4+ T cells from PBMCs. Documented subset: CD45RA-negative fraction. The sequence was collected from a man younger than 35 in good health. Some clones in this sample may be carry-over from other donors' samples.

Here the CDR3 reads CASSDTKTGKQFF. Here the CDR3 DNA reads TGTGCCAGCAGTGACACCAAGACAGGGAAGCAGTTCTTC. This chain joins TRBV6-4 and TRBJ2-1, with TRBD1 identical over 7 bases. CDR1 and CDR2 (germline): MRHNA, SNTAGT. V dropped 2 bases and J dropped 11; count of bases not matched to a gene: 6. The CDR3 is 13 residues long.